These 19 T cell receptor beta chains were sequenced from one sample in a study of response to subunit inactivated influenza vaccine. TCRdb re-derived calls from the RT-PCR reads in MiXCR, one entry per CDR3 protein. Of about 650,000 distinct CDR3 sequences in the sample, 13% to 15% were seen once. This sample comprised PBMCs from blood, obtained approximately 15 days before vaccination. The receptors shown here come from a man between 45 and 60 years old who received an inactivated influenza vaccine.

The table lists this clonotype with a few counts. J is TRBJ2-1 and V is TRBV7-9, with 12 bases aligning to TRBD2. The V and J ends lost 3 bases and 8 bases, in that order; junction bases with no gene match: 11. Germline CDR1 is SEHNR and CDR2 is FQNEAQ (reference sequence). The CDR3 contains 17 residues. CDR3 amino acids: CASSFSSGRATGHEQFF. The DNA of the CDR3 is TGTGCCAGCAGCTTTTCTAGCGGGAGGGCGACAGGTCATGAGCAGTTCTTC.

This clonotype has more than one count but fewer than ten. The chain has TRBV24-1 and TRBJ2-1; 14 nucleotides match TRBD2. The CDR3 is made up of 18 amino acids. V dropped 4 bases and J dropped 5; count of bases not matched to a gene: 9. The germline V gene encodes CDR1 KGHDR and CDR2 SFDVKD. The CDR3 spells CATSDLGTSGSAHNEQFF. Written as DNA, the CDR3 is TGTGCCACCAGTGACTTGGGGACTAGCGGGAGCGCTCACAATGAGCAGTTCTTC.

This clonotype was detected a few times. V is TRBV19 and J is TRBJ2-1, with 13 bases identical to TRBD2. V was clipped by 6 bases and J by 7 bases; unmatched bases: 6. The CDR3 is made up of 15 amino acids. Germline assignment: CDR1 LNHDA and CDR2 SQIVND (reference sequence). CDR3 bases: TGTGCCAGTAGCGAACTAGCGGGAGGGATGAATGAGCAGTTCTTC. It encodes CASSELAGGMNEQFF. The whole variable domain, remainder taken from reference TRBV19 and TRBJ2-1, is DGGITQSPKYLFRKEGQNVTLSCEQNLNHDAMYWYRQDPGQGLRLIYYSQIVNDFQKGDIAEGYSVSREKKESFPLTVTSAQKNPTAFYLCASSELAGGMNEQFFGPGTRLTVL.

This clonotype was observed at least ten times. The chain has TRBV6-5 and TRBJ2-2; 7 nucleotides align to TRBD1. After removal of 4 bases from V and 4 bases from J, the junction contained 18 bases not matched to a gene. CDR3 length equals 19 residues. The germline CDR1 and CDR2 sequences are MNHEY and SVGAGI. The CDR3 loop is CASSLREITGVYSTGELFF. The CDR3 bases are TGTGCCAGCAGTTTAAGGGAGATTACAGGGGTTTACAGCACCGGGGAGCTGTTTTTT.

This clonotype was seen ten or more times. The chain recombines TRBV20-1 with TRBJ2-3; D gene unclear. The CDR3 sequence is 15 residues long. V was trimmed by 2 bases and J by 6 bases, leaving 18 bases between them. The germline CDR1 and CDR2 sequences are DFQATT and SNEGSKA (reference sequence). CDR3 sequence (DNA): TGCAGTGCTAGAACACCTCAGGCGTCCCGGGATACGCAGTATTTT. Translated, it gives CSARTPQASRDTQYF.

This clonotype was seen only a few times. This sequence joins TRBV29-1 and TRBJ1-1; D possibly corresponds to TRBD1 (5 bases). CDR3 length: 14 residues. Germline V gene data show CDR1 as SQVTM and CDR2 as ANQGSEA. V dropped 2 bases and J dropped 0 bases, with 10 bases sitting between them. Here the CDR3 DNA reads TGCAGCGTTGAATTTTTGGGGCTGAACACTGAAGCTTTCTTT. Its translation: CSVEFLGLNTEAFF.

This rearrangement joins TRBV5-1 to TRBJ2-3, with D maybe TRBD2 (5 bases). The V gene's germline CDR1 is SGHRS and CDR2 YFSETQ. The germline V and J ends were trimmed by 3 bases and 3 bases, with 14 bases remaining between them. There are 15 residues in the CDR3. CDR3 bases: TGCGCCAGCAGCTACCGGACTTCGGGGACAGATACGCAGTATTTT. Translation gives CASSYRTSGTDTQYF.

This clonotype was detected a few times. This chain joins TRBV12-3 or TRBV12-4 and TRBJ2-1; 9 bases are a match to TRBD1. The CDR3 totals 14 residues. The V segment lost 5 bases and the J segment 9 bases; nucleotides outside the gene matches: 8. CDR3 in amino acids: CASSQKGQGGEQFF. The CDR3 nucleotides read TGTGCCAGCAGTCAAAAGGGACAGGGTGGTGAGCAGTTCTTC.

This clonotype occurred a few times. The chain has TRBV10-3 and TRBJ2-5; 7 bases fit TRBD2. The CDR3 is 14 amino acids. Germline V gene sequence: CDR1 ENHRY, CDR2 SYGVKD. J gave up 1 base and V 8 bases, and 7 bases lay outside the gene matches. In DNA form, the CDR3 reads TGTGCCATCCGCGGCGGGGGAGGCCAAGAGACCCAGTACTTC. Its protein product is CAIRGGGGQETQYF.

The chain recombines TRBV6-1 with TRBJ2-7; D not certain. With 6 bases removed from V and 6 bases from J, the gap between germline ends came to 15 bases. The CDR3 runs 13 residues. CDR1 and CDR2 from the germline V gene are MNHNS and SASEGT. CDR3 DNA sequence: TGTGCCAGCAGCAGAACTGGCTTTCTCGAGCAGTACTTC. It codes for CASSRTGFLEQYF.

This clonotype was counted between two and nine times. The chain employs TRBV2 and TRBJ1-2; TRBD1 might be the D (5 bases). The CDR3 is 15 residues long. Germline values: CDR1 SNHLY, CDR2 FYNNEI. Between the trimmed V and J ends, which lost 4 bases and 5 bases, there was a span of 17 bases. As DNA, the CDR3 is TGTGCCAGCAGTGTTTTCGGCGGGGGGTGGTATGGCTACACCTTC. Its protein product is CASSVFGGGWYGYTF.

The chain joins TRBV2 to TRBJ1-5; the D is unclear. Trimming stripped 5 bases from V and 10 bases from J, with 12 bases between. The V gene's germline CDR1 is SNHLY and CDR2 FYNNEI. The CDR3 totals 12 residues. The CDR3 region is CASSTGPLPQHF. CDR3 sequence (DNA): TGTGCCAGCAGTACTGGGCCCCTTCCCCAGCATTTT.

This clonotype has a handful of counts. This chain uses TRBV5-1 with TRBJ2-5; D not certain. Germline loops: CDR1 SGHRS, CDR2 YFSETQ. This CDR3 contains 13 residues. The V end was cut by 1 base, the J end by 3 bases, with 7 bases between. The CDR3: CASSLILKETQYF. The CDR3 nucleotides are TGCGCCAGCAGCTTGATCTTGAAAGAGACCCAGTACTTC.

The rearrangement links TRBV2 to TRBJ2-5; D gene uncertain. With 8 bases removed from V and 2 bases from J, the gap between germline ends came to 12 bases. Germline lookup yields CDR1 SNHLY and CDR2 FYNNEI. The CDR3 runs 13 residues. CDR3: CASVSQIQETQYF. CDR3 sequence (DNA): TGTGCCAGCGTAAGTCAGATACAAGAGACCCAGTACTTC.

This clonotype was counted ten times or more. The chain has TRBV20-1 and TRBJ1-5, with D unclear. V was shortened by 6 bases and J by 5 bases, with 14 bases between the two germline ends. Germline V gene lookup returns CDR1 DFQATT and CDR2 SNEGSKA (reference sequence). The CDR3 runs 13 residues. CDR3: CSAKVGLDQPQHF. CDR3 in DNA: TGCAGTGCGAAGGTGGGTCTCGATCAGCCCCAGCATTTT.

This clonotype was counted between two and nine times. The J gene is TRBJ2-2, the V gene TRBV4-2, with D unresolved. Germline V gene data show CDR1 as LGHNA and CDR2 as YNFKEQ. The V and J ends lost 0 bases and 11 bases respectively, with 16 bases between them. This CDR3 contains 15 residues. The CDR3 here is CASSQEGGRVAELFF. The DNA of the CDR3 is TGTGCCAGCAGCCAAGAAGGCGGAAGGGTAGCCGAGCTGTTTTTT.

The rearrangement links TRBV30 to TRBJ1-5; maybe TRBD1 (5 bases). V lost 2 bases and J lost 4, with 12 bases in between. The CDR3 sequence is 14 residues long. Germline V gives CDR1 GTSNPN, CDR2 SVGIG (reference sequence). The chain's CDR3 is CAWSWQGGNQPQHF. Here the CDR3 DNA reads TGTGCCTGGAGTTGGCAGGGAGGGAATCAGCCCCAGCATTTT.

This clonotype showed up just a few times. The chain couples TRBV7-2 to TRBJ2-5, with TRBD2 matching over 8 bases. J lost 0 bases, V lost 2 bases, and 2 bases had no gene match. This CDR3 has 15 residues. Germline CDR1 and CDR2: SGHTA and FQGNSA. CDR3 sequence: CASSLQRGYQETQYF. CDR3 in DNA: TGTGCCAGCAGCTTACAGCGGGGGTACCAAGAGACCCAGTACTTC.

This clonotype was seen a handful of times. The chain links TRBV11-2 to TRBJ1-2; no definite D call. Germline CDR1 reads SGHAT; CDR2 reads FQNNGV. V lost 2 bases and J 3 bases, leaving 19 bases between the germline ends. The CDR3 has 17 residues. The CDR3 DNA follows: TGTGCCAGCAGCTTAACGGATGGGGATTTATGGGACTATGGCTACACCTTC. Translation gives CASSLTDGDLWDYGYTF.